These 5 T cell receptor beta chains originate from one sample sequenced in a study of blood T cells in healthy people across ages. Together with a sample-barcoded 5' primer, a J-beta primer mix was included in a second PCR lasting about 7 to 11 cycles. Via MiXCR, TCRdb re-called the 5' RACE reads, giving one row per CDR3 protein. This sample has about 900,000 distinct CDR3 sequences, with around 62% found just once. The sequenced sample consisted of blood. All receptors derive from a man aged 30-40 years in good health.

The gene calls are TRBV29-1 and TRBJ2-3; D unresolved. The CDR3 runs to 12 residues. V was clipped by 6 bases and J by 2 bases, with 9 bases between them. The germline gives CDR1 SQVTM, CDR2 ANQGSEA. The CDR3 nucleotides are TGCAGCGTCGCGGCCTCCACAGATACGCAGTATTTT. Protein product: CSVAASTDTQYF.

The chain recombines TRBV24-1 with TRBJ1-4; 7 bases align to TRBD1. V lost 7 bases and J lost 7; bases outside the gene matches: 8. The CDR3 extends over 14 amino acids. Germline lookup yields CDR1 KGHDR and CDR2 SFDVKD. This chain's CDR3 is CATSATGSSEKLFF. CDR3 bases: TGTGCCACCAGCGCGACAGGGTCTTCTGAAAAACTGTTTTTT.

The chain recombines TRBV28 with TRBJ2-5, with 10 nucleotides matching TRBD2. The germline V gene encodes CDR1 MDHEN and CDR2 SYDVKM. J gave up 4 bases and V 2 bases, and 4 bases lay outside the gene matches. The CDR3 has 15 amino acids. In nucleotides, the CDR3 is TGTGCCAGCAGTTTAGTTCTAGCGGGGGTAGAGACCCAGTACTTC. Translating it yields CASSLVLAGVETQYF.

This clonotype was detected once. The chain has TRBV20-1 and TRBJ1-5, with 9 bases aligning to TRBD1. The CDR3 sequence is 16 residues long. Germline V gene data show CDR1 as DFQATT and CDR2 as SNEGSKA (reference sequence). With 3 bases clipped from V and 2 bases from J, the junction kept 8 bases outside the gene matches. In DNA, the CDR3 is TGCAGTGCTAGTGGCCGGGACAGGGCGGGCAATCAGCCCCAGCATTTT. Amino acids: CSASGRDRAGNQPQHF.

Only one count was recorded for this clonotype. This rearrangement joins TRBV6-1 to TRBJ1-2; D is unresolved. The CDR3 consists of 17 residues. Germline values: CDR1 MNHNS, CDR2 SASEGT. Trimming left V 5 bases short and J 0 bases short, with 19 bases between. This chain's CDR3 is CASSPQTEIPSNYGYTF. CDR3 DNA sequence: TGTGCCAGCAGTCCGCAGACGGAGATCCCCTCTAACTATGGCTACACCTTC.